This passage covers 14 T cell receptor beta chains from one sample sequenced in a study of blood T cell repertoires in COVID-19. Assay used: immunoSEQ multiplex PCR; TCRdb lists only in-frame clones, some missing. This table has under 500,000 clones, approximately 90% appearing once. Specimen: peripheral blood. The receptors stem from a woman between 25 and 40 years old with acute or convalescent COVID-19.

The chain has TRBV30 and TRBJ1-6; D uncertain. V was trimmed by 8 bases and J by 11 bases, leaving 19 bases between them. CDR1 and CDR2 from the germline V gene are GTSNPN and SVGIG (reference sequence). CDR3 size: 13 residues. For the CDR3, the DNA is TGTGCCAGCCGTCCGCGGGGAAGGACACCCCTCCACTTT. Its protein product is CASRPRGRTPLHF.

DNA for the CDR3: TGTGCCAGCAGTTGGACAGGGTCTAAGGGCTACACCTTC. Protein: CASSWTGSKGYTF. V is TRBV28 and J is TRBJ1-2; 8 nucleotides match TRBD1. The trim removed 4 bases at V and 8 bases at J, leaving 6 bases unmatched. The CDR3 loop spans 13 amino acids. In germline, CDR1 is MDHEN, CDR2 SYDVKM.

The chain employs TRBV5-6 and TRBJ1-4, with D possibly being TRBD1 (6 bases). The germline V gene encodes CDR1 SGHDT and CDR2 YYEEEE. The V end was cut by 0 bases, the J end by 5 bases, with 11 bases between. The CDR3 sequence is 15 residues long. The CDR3 is CASSLARTENEKLFF. The CDR3 region has the DNA TGTGCCAGCAGCTTGGCTCGGACAGAGAATGAAAAACTGTTTTTT.

The chain recombines TRBV6-6 with TRBJ1-6; perhaps TRBD1 as D (6 bases). This CDR3 is built from 17 residues. V lost 5 bases and J lost 0, with 14 bases in between. Germline V gene data show CDR1 as MNHNY and CDR2 as SVGAGI (reference sequence). In DNA, the CDR3 is TGTGCCAGCAGTCGGACAGATCCAAGCTCCTATAATTCACCCCTCCACTTT. This translates into CASSRTDPSSYNSPLHF.

CDR3 sequence (DNA): TGTGCCAGTTCCCGGGACAGAGTACAGAACACTGAAGCTTTCTTT. Its protein product is CASSRDRVQNTEAFF. This rearrangement joins TRBV6-5 to TRBJ1-1; the match to TRBD1 covers 7 bases. The CDR3 spans 15 residues. Germline CDR1 reads MNHEY; CDR2 reads SVGAGI. Losses at the gene ends were 9 bases for V and 1 base for J; bases not matched to a gene: 11.

The table lists this clone with a few counts. The V and J genes are TRBV2 and TRBJ2-1, with 11 bases aligning to TRBD1. The V segment lost 3 bases and the J segment 8 bases; nucleotides outside the gene matches: 9. Germline V gene data show CDR1 as SNHLY and CDR2 as FYNNEI. This CDR3 region has 16 residues. CDR3 amino acids: CASSDEGQGALHEQFF. The CDR3 DNA sequence: TGTGCCAGCAGTGACGAAGGACAGGGGGCGCTTCATGAGCAGTTCTTC.

The gene calls are TRBV4-1 and TRBJ2-1; D is perhaps TRBD2 (5 bases). The CDR3 extends over 15 amino acids. Germline CDR1 and CDR2: MGHRA and YSYEKL. V was shortened by 0 bases and J by 7 bases, with 13 bases between the two germline ends. The CDR3 here is CASSQDTSSINEQFF. DNA for the CDR3: TGCGCCAGCAGCCAAGATACTAGTTCTATAAATGAGCAGTTCTTC.

The V gene is TRBV9, the J gene TRBJ1-2; D remains unclear. The CDR3 has 13 residues. Germline V CDR1 and CDR2: SGDLS, YYNGEE. V was pared by 4 bases and J by 8 bases, with 15 bases between. Here the CDR3 reads CASSPDTSGGYTF. The CDR3 DNA sequence: TGTGCCAGCAGCCCTGACACCTCCGGCGGCTACACCTTC.

V gene TRBV7-9 combines with J gene TRBJ2-1; possible D gene TRBD1, 5 bases. The CDR3 is made up of 13 amino acids. CDR1 SEHNR and CDR2 FQNEAQ come from the germline V gene (reference sequence). Trimming removed 6 bases at V and 10 bases at J, with 16 bases between. The CDR3 spells CASSEQDLTEQFF. The CDR3 bases are TGTGCCAGCAGTGAACAGGACCTGACCGAGCAGTTCTTC.

The table lists this clone with a few counts. The V call is TRBV25-1, the J call TRBJ1-1, with 7 bases lining up with TRBD1. This CDR3 has 17 residues. V gave up 1 base and J gave up 8 bases; unmatched junction bases: 16. CDR1 MGHDK and CDR2 SYGVNS come from the germline V gene. CDR3 in DNA: TGTGCCAGCAGTGAATTTACGGCAGGGGGAGGATCTGGAGAAGCTTTCTTT. It yields the protein CASSEFTAGGGSGEAFF.

This clone was recorded once. J is TRBJ1-6 and V is TRBV2; D may be TRBD1 (5 bases). CDR1 and CDR2 (germline): SNHLY, FYNNEI. CDR3 length: 16 amino acids. V dropped 10 bases and J dropped 0 bases, with 16 bases sitting between them. The CDR3, as DNA: TGTGCCACCTCCGGGGGGGTAAGCTCCTATAATTCACCCCTCCACTTT. This encodes CATSGGVSSYNSPLHF.

The rearrangement uses TRBV5-8 and TRBJ2-5, with TRBD2 identical over 7 bases. V lost 4 bases, J lost 3 bases, and 3 bases stayed unmatched. This CDR3 has 13 amino acids. The germline V gene has CDR1 SGHTS and CDR2 YDEGEE. The CDR3 region is CASSRGLEETQYF. The CDR3 nucleotides are TGTGCCAGCAGCCGCGGACTAGAAGAGACCCAGTACTTC.

This sequence joins TRBV6-5 and TRBJ1-6; the D gene is possibly TRBD1 (6 bases). Per germline, CDR1 MNHEY and CDR2 SVGAGI. V gave up 7 bases and J gave up 7 bases, with 11 bases separating them. The CDR3 totals 13 residues. The CDR3 bases are TGTGCCAGCACTCTAGGGACAAATTCACCCCTCCACTTT. The encoded protein is CASTLGTNSPLHF.

The chain joins TRBV28 to TRBJ1-1; a weak D match, TRBD1 (5 bases). Looked up from germline, CDR1 is MDHEN and CDR2 is SYDVKM. The CDR3 spans 14 residues. V was pared by 8 bases and J by 4 bases, with 17 bases between. The CDR3 region is CASGRGLRSTEAFF. CDR3 bases: TGTGCCAGCGGGAGGGGTTTACGGAGCACTGAAGCTTTCTTT.